The 25 T cell receptor beta chains given below trace back to one sample, sequenced in a study of T cell responses to AZD1222 COVID-19 vaccine (dated by TCRdb to the early 2020s). What the time point label conveys for this sample: baseline before first vaccination. Library creation used the immunoSEQ multiplex PCR assay. In TCRdb, the immuneACCESS table is reduced to in-frame sequences with V and J assigned. These tables do not hold every clone; where another copy was compared, an unresolved V gene accounts for under half, and the others remain unexplained. This sample comprises 200,000 or so clones, over 80% of them detected only once. The biggest ten clones account for about 10% of the sample. The specimen comprised peripheral blood, sampled on day 0 of AZD1222 vaccination. These receptors all come from an adult in good health.

The V gene is TRBV18, the J gene TRBJ2-6; the D gene is possibly TRBD1 (6 bases). Germline V lookup: CDR1 KGHSH, CDR2 LQKENI. The V and J ends lost 3 bases and 2 bases respectively, with 14 bases between them. The CDR3 totals 17 residues. This CDR3 is CASSPRQGFTGANVLTF. As DNA, the CDR3 is TGTGCCAGCTCACCCCGCCAGGGGTTCACTGGGGCCAACGTCCTGACTTTC.

The genes are TRBV20-1 and TRBJ1-2; TRBD1 is a possible D gene (5 bases). The CDR3 contains 13 residues. Germline CDR1 reads DFQATT; CDR2 reads SNEGSKA (reference sequence). Trimming stripped 3 bases from V and 7 bases from J, with 15 bases between. The CDR3 loop is CSASNGRVVGYTF. CDR3 bases: TGCAGTGCTAGTAACGGCAGGGTGGTTGGCTACACCTTC.

The chain recombines TRBV19 with TRBJ2-3, with 13 bases lining up with TRBD2. Germline values: CDR1 LNHDA, CDR2 SQIVND (reference sequence). The CDR3 loop spans 19 amino acids. Trimming cost V 7 bases and J 5 bases; bases outside gene matches: 18. The CDR3 DNA reads TGTGCCAGTACCTCGGTTCCGGGACTAGCGGGGTCGGTGGGAGATACGCAGTATTTT. Its protein product is CASTSVPGLAGSVGDTQYF. Drawing the rest from reference TRBV19 and TRBJ2-3, the complete variable domain is DGGITQSPKYLFRKEGQNVTLSCEQNLNHDAMYWYRQDPGQGLRLIYYSQIVNDFQKGDIAEGYSVSREKKESFPLTVTSAQKNPTAFYLCASTSVPGLAGSVGDTQYFGPGTRLTVL.

The rearrangement uses TRBV4-1 and TRBJ2-7; 8 nucleotides line up with TRBD2. CDR3 length equals 15 residues. J lost 6 bases, V lost 3 bases, and 10 bases had no gene match. Per germline, CDR1 MGHRA and CDR2 YSYEKL. CDR3 nucleotides: TGCGCCAGCAGCCAGTCGGCGGGAGGCCGTGGCGAGCAGTACTTC. The encoded protein is CASSQSAGGRGEQYF.

The chain uses TRBV12-3 or TRBV12-4 and TRBJ2-2; D unclear. Deletions cut 3 bases from V and 7 bases from J, with 6 bases between. The CDR3 contains 12 residues. CDR3 amino acids: CASSFAVGELFF. The CDR3 nucleotides read TGTGCCAGCAGTTTTGCGGTCGGGGAGCTGTTTTTT.

V gene TRBV3-1 (or the pseudogene TRBV3-2) combines with J gene TRBJ1-5; TRBD1 is a possible D gene (5 bases). Germline CDR1 and CDR2: LGHDT and YNNKEL (reference sequence). CDR3 size: 14 residues. With 5 bases removed from V and 4 bases from J, the gap between germline ends came to 12 bases. This chain's CDR3 is CASSNRGLNQPQHF. The DNA for the CDR3 is TGTGCCAGCAGCAACCGGGGCCTTAATCAGCCCCAGCATTTT.

This sequence joins TRBV5-5 and TRBJ1-5; TRBD1 matches at 8 bases. This CDR3 has 15 residues. The germline V gene encodes CDR1 SGHKS and CDR2 YYEKEE (reference sequence). The junction had 7 bases not matched to a gene; V was cut back by 2 bases and J by 6 bases. The CDR3 DNA reads TGTGCCAGCAGCTTAGGACAGGGTGGTGTTCAGCCCCAGCATTTT. As protein: CASSLGQGGVQPQHF.

The chain uses TRBV7-9 and TRBJ2-1, with a weak D call TRBD1 (6 bases). The CDR3 contains 13 residues. Trimming pared 4 bases from V and 9 bases from J, leaving 13 bases between. Germline V lookup: CDR1 SEHNR, CDR2 FQNEAQ (reference sequence). CDR3 sequence reads: CASSSQQGSEQFF. The CDR3 DNA sequence: TGTGCCAGCAGCTCGCAACAGGGAAGTGAGCAGTTCTTC.

The chain combines TRBV3-1 (or the pseudogene TRBV3-2) with TRBJ1-6; D unclear. V lost 3 bases to trimming and J lost 8 bases, with 11 bases between them. Germline V gene sequence: CDR1 LGHDT, CDR2 YNNKEL (reference sequence). The CDR3 has 14 amino acids. CDR3 residues: CASSQRNGDSPLHF. In DNA form, the CDR3 reads TGTGCCAGCAGCCAGAGAAACGGAGATTCACCCCTCCACTTT.

This rearrangement joins TRBV10-3 to TRBJ1-1; D possibly corresponds to TRBD1 (6 bases). CDR3 length: 13 residues. CDR1 ENHRY and CDR2 SYGVKD come from the germline V gene. Trimming took 6 bases from V and 3 from J, leaving 11 bases between them. This chain's CDR3 is CAISKTGDTEAFF. Written as DNA, the CDR3 is TGTGCCATCAGCAAGACAGGAGACACTGAAGCTTTCTTT.

This chain's CDR3 is CASSRVQSEAFF. CDR3 bases: TGTGCCAGCAGCCGGGTGCAGAGTGAAGCTTTCTTT. The chain combines TRBV7-9 with TRBJ1-1, with D uncertain. V lost 5 bases, J lost 7 bases, and 11 bases lay in between. The CDR3 spans 12 residues. The germline CDR1 and CDR2 sequences are SEHNR and FQNEAQ (reference sequence).

The chain links TRBV7-9 to TRBJ2-5; D is perhaps TRBD1 or TRBD2 (5 bases each). This CDR3 is 16 amino acids long. The V end was cut by 6 bases, the J end by 5 bases, with 22 bases between. Germline V gives CDR1 SEHNR, CDR2 FQNEAQ (reference sequence). CDR3 DNA sequence: TGTGCCAGCAGTTCCCTTCGGGACCCCGATAGGGAGACCCAGTACTTC. This gives the protein CASSSLRDPDRETQYF.

The chain is built from TRBV7-3 and TRBJ1-1, with 11 bases lining up with TRBD1. Germline lookup yields CDR1 SGHTA and CDR2 FQGTGA. V lost 5 bases to trimming and J lost 4 bases; unmatched junction nucleotides: 21. The CDR3 runs to 20 residues. DNA of the CDR3: TGTGCCAGCAGCCCGGGGCCTATATGGACAGGGGGCGCGTCGCTCACTGAAGCTTTCTTT. Encoded protein: CASSPGPIWTGGASLTEAFF.

About this clone itself: Other DNA sequences within the sample encode an identical CDR3. The chain's CDR3 is CASRGTENTEAFF. The CDR3 coding sequence is TGTGCCAGCAGAGGTACAGAGAACACTGAAGCTTTCTTT. The chain links TRBV6-5 to TRBJ1-1; D uncertain. Germline V gives CDR1 MNHEY, CDR2 SVGAGI. The CDR3 has 13 amino acids. The V gene lost 6 bases and the J gene lost 1 base, with 9 bases spanning the gap.

The chain combines TRBV10-3 with TRBJ1-1; the D is unclear. This CDR3 has 12 residues. Germline CDR1 ENHRY, CDR2 SYGVKD. Trimming removed 4 bases at V and 3 bases at J, with 6 bases between. CDR3 nucleotide sequence: TGTGCCATCAGTGTGGGGTACACTGAAGCTTTCTTT. Translating gives CAISVGYTEAFF.

V usage is TRBV5-6 and J usage is TRBJ1-6, with D tentatively TRBD1 (6 bases). The CDR3 is 15 residues long. Trimming took 4 bases from V and 7 from J, leaving 15 bases between them. Germline V lookup: CDR1 SGHDT, CDR2 YYEEEE. CDR3 in amino acids: CASSERQAPNSPLHF. Written as DNA, the CDR3 is TGTGCCAGCAGCGAAAGACAGGCCCCAAATTCACCCCTCCACTTT.

The gene calls are TRBV3-1 (or the pseudogene TRBV3-2) and TRBJ2-1; 7 nucleotides align to TRBD1. CDR1 and CDR2 (germline): LGHDT, YNNKEL (reference sequence). This CDR3 has 16 amino acids. Losses at the gene ends were 4 bases for V and 3 bases for J; bases not matched to a gene: 9. CDR3 region: CASSPGHRTGYNEQFF. In DNA form, the CDR3 reads TGTGCCAGCAGCCCGGGACACCGGACAGGCTACAATGAGCAGTTCTTC.

The chain employs TRBV7-2 and TRBJ1-2; TRBD1 is a possible D gene (5 bases). Trimming shortened V by 1 base and J by 6 bases, and 12 bases separated the two germline ends. This CDR3 has 14 residues. CDR1 and CDR2 from the germline V gene are SGHTA and FQGNSA. In DNA, the CDR3 is TGTGCCAGCAGCTTAGTGGGGGGAGGGAATGGCTACACCTTC. It yields the protein CASSLVGGGNGYTF.

The gene calls are TRBV18 and TRBJ1-3; weak D call: TRBD1 (5 bases). Germline CDR1 reads KGHSH; CDR2 reads LQKENI. V was shortened by 2 bases and J by 4 bases, with 15 bases between the two germline ends. This CDR3 comprises 16 residues. The CDR3 DNA is TGTGCCAGCTCACCAGAGGAGAGGGGCTACGGAAACACCATATATTTT. This encodes CASSPEERGYGNTIYF.

The chain links TRBV6-5 to TRBJ1-5; a possible D gene is TRBD1 (5 bases). Germline lookup yields CDR1 MNHEY and CDR2 SVGAGI. This CDR3 spans 15 amino acids. The V gene lost 7 bases and the J gene lost 0 bases, with 13 bases spanning the gap. The chain's CDR3 is CASKTDSYSNQPQHF. The DNA of the CDR3 is TGTGCCAGCAAAACTGACAGTTATAGCAATCAGCCCCAGCATTTT.

As DNA, the CDR3 is TGTGCCAGCAGTTCCCCCAGCTCTGGAAACACCATATATTTT. Its translation is CASSSPSSGNTIYF. The chain employs TRBV28 and TRBJ1-3; D is unclear. In germline, CDR1 is MDHEN, CDR2 SYDVKM. There are 14 residues in the CDR3. Trimming cost V 4 bases and J 0 bases, with 7 bases left between them.

The CDR3 DNA sequence: TGTGCCAGCAGTCCAACAGGGTTTTCCTATAATTCACCCCTCCACTTT. It encodes CASSPTGFSYNSPLHF. The chain uses TRBV27 and TRBJ1-6, with D maybe TRBD1 (6 bases). Germline V gene data show CDR1 as MNHEY and CDR2 as SMNVEV (reference sequence). Trimming pared 5 bases from V and 1 base from J, leaving 12 bases between. The CDR3 sequence is 16 residues long.

This chain uses TRBV5-5 with TRBJ2-7; TRBD1 matches 11 bases. Trimming removed 5 bases from V and 4 bases from J; junction bases left unmatched: 5. Germline V gene data show CDR1 as SGHKS and CDR2 as YYEKEE (reference sequence). CDR3 length equals 14 residues. CDR3 DNA sequence: TGTGCCAGCAGTCAGGGACAGGGGGAATACGAGCAGTACGTC. It is translated as CASSQGQGEYEQYV.

This sequence joins TRBV3-1 (or the pseudogene TRBV3-2) and TRBJ1-5; D gene uncertain. Germline V CDR1 and CDR2: LGHDT, YNNKEL (reference sequence). This CDR3 comprises 14 residues. The V and J ends lost 4 bases and 5 bases respectively, with 12 bases between them. The CDR3 is CASSPSIGDQPQHF. CDR3 sequence (DNA): TGTGCCAGCAGCCCTTCAATCGGTGATCAGCCCCAGCATTTT.

The chain is built from TRBV13 and TRBJ1-1, with TRBD1 matching 8 bases. Germline lookup yields CDR1 PRHDT and CDR2 FYEKMQ (reference sequence). With 6 bases clipped from V and 0 bases from J, the junction kept 12 bases outside the gene matches. This CDR3 region has 17 residues. CDR3 protein: CASSNAGQGILNTEAFF. In DNA, the CDR3 is TGTGCCAGCAGTAACGCCGGACAGGGAATTTTGAACACTGAAGCTTTCTTT.